These 25 T cell receptor beta chains were all obtained from the same sample, sequenced in a study of shared clonotypes between healthy human individuals. TCRdb keeps only in-frame clones here, not all; method: immunoSEQ multiplex PCR. The sample has roughly 2,300,000 clones, around 92% seen once. Material for sequencing was naive CD4+ T cells from PBMCs. Specified subset: CD45RA+ positively selected. The receptors here all came from a man aged 18-30 years in good health. Some clones in this sample may be carry-over from other donors' samples.

Notes on this clone: Other nucleotide sequences in the sample specify the same CDR3. The chain uses TRBV2 and TRBJ2-7; the match to TRBD2 covers 8 bases. In germline, CDR1 is SNHLY, CDR2 FYNNEI. The CDR3 length is 14 residues. Trimming removed 4 bases from V and 0 bases from J; junction bases left unmatched: 2. The CDR3 coding sequence is TGTGCCAGCAGTGGGAGCGGGAGCTCCTACGAGCAGTACTTC. Translation: CASSGSGSSYEQYF. Supplemented by reference TRBV2 and TRBJ2-7, the full variable domain reads EPEVTQTPSHQVTQMGQEVILRCVPISNHLYFYWYRQILGQKVEFLVSFYNNEISEKSEIFDDQFSVERPDGSNFTLKIRSTKLEDSAMYFCASSGSGSSYEQYFGPGTRLTVT.

V is TRBV7-3 and J is TRBJ1-1; D is undetermined. Germline-derived CDR1 and CDR2 are SGHTA and FQGTGA. V was pared by 2 bases and J by 4 bases, with 5 bases between. The CDR3 contains 12 residues. The CDR3 protein is CASSLWATEAFF. In DNA, the CDR3 is TGTGCCAGCAGCTTATGGGCCACTGAAGCTTTCTTT.

V is TRBV7-2 and J is TRBJ1-2; 7 positions agree with TRBD1. CDR3 size: 12 residues. With V trimmed by 1 base and J by 7 bases, 0 bases remained unmatched. Germline V lookup: CDR1 SGHTA, CDR2 FQGNSA. The CDR3 here is CASSLDRGGYTF. The CDR3 bases are TGTGCCAGCAGCTTAGACAGGGGTGGCTACACCTTC.

A few counts support this clone. The V and J genes are TRBV30 and TRBJ1-5; TRBD1 agrees at 10 bases. J lost 5 bases, V lost 0 bases, and 7 bases had no gene match. This CDR3 has 16 amino acids. From germline, CDR1 is GTSNPN and CDR2 SVGIG (reference sequence). The CDR3 spells CAWSVRGQGSDQPQHF. CDR3 in DNA: TGTGCCTGGAGTGTACGGGGACAGGGGTCGGATCAGCCCCAGCATTTT. The complete variable domain, with remaining parts taken from reference TRBV30 and TRBJ1-5, reads SQTIHQWPATLVQPVGSPLSLECTVEGTSNPNLYWYRQAAGRGLQLLFYSVGIGQISSEVPQNLSASRPQDRQFILSSKKLLLSDSGFYLCAWSVRGQGSDQPQHFGDGTRLSIL.

This rearrangement joins TRBV4-1 to TRBJ2-3, with 8 nucleotides matching TRBD1. V lost 4 bases and J lost 5; bases outside the gene matches: 11. This CDR3 contains 16 residues. From germline, CDR1 is MGHRA and CDR2 YSYEKL. The CDR3 DNA is TGCGCCAGCAGCCGGCTGTGGACAGGGACGAAAGATACGCAGTATTTT. Its translation: CASSRLWTGTKDTQYF.

Details on this clone: An end of the junction does not agree with germline; a read error may underlie this. The chain links TRBV6-4 to TRBJ1-4; no clear D. Per the germline V gene, CDR1 is MRHNA and CDR2 is SNTAGT. CDR3 length: 14 amino acids. DNA for the CDR3: TGCTCCCTACCGAGGTCCCCAACTAATGAAAAACTGTTTTTT. Protein product: CSLPRSPTNEKLFF.

The chain joins TRBV15 to TRBJ1-5; D perhaps matches TRBD1 (5 bases). This CDR3 comprises 14 residues. Germline assignment: CDR1 LNHNV and CDR2 YYDKDF (reference sequence). Trimming cost V 0 bases and J 6 bases, with 9 bases left between them. The CDR3 DNA reads as TGTGCCACCAGCAGAGACAGGGCCCCTCAGCCCCAGCATTTT. This sequence encodes CATSRDRAPQPQHF.

This chain uses TRBV7-2 with TRBJ2-7; D is possibly TRBD2 (6 bases). V was shortened by 3 bases and J by 3 bases, with 15 bases between the two germline ends. The germline gives CDR1 SGHTA, CDR2 FQGNSA. This CDR3 contains 15 residues. CDR3 residues: CASSFSLGEVYEQYF. The CDR3 region has the DNA TGTGCCAGCAGCTTTTCTCTGGGGGAGGTCTACGAGCAGTACTTC.

In regard to this clone: Other DNA sequences in the sample encode the same CDR3. CDR3: CASSAGETQYF. In DNA, the CDR3 is TGTGCCAGCAGCGCAGGAGAGACCCAGTACTTC. This chain connects TRBV9 to TRBJ2-5; D is ambiguous. CDR3 length: 11 residues. Germline V gene lookup returns CDR1 SGDLS and CDR2 YYNGEE. V was clipped by 3 bases and J by 4 bases, with 4 bases between them.

To note about this clone: Other DNA sequences within the sample encode an identical CDR3. J is TRBJ2-1 and V is TRBV5-1; 8 bases are a match to TRBD2. V dropped 4 bases and J dropped 2; count of bases not matched to a gene: 5. This CDR3 spans 15 amino acids. CDR1 and CDR2 (germline): SGHRS, YFSETQ. The CDR3 DNA is TGCGCCAGCAGCCCCAGCGGGAGAACCTACAATGAGCAGTTCTTC. Translating gives CASSPSGRTYNEQFF.

The genes are TRBV27 and TRBJ2-1, with a weak D call TRBD2 (5 bases). Germline assignment: CDR1 MNHEY and CDR2 SMNVEV (reference sequence). This CDR3 has 14 residues. V was shortened by 5 bases and J by 5 bases, with 13 bases between the two germline ends. The CDR3 region is CASSQRRTHNEQFF. DNA for the CDR3: TGTGCCAGCAGTCAACGACGGACTCACAATGAGCAGTTCTTC.

The table lists this clone with a count of one. Distinct nucleotide sequences in the sample also encode this CDR3. The gene calls are TRBV11-3 and TRBJ2-1; 10 nucleotides align to TRBD2. The CDR3 consists of 14 residues. Germline V lookup: CDR1 SGHNT, CDR2 YENEEA. The V segment lost 5 bases and the J segment 5 bases; nucleotides outside the gene matches: 3. In DNA, the CDR3 is TGTGCCAGCAGCCCAGGACTAGCGGACAATGAGCAGTTCTTC. Translated: CASSPGLADNEQFF. Filled out from reference TRBV11-3 and TRBJ2-1, the complete variable domain reads EAGVVQSPRYKIIEKKQPVAFWCNPISGHNTLYWYLQNLGQGPELLIRYENEEAVDDSQLPKDRFSAERLKGVDSTLKIQPAELGDSAVYLCASSPGLADNEQFFGPGTRLTVL.

The V call is TRBV11-2, the J call TRBJ1-1, with unresolved D. Trimming took off 5 bases at V and 3 bases at J, with 10 bases between the two ends. The CDR3 totals 13 residues. From germline, CDR1 is SGHAT and CDR2 FQNNGV. CDR3 protein: CASSDGVHTEAFF. The CDR3 DNA is TGTGCCAGCAGCGACGGGGTTCACACTGAAGCTTTCTTT. Filled out from reference TRBV11-2 and TRBJ1-1, the complete variable domain reads EAGVAQSPRYKIIEKRQSVAFWCNPISGHATLYWYQQILGQGPKLLIQFQNNGVVDDSQLPKDRFSAERLKGVDSTLKIQPAKLEDSAVYLCASSDGVHTEAFFGQGTRLTVV.

A note on this clone: This sample includes further DNA sequences coding for the same CDR3. The rearrangement joins TRBV9 to TRBJ1-4, with 7 bases that match TRBD1. The CDR3 is made up of 15 amino acids. J gave up 0 bases and V 2 bases, and 1 base lay outside the gene matches. Germline CDR1 SGDLS, CDR2 YYNGEE. For the CDR3, the DNA is TGTGCCAGCAGCGTTGGGACAGCAACTAATGAAAAACTGTTTTTT. Protein: CASSVGTATNEKLFF.

V is TRBV5-4 and J is TRBJ2-5, with D perhaps given as TRBD1 or TRBD2 (5 bases each). The length of the CDR3 is 13 residues. CDR1 is SGHNT, CDR2 YYREEE, per germline (reference sequence). V lost 0 bases and J 6 bases, leaving 9 bases between the germline ends. This chain's CDR3 is CASSLEGRKTQYF. For the CDR3, the DNA is TGTGCCAGCAGCTTGGAGGGGAGAAAGACCCAGTACTTC.

V gene TRBV7-9 combines with J gene TRBJ1-2; possibly TRBD1 for D (6 bases). In germline, CDR1 is SEHNR, CDR2 FQNEAQ (reference sequence). The CDR3 loop spans 13 amino acids. V lost 5 bases to trimming and J lost 8 bases, with 15 bases between them. This CDR3 reads CASSQSGGHGYTF. The CDR3 coding sequence is TGTGCCAGCAGCCAATCGGGGGGGCACGGCTACACCTTC.

V is TRBV5-1 and J is TRBJ1-4; a weak D match, TRBD1 (5 bases). Trimming cost V 2 bases and J 7 bases, with 12 bases left between them. The CDR3 runs to 14 residues. Per the germline V gene, CDR1 is SGHRS and CDR2 is YFSETQ. Written as DNA, the CDR3 is TGCGCCAGCAGCTTCCGGCAGGGTGCTGAAAAACTGTTTTTT. It yields the protein CASSFRQGAEKLFF.

The chain joins TRBV18 to TRBJ2-6, with 8 bases fitting TRBD1. V lost 1 base and J lost 0; bases outside the gene matches: 8. This CDR3 has 19 amino acids. Germline V gene data show CDR1 as KGHSH and CDR2 as LQKENI. CDR3 sequence: CASSPLRTGTGSGANVLTF. In nucleotides, the CDR3 is TGTGCCAGCTCACCACTCCGTACCGGGACAGGCTCTGGGGCCAACGTCCTGACTTTC. The full variable domain, in which reference TRBV18 and TRBJ2-6 provide the parts outside the CDR3, is NAGVMQNPRHLVRRRGQEARLRCSPMKGHSHVYWYRQLPEEGLKFMVYLQKENIIDESGMPKERFSAEFPKEGPSILRIQQVVRGDSAAYFCASSPLRTGTGSGANVLTFGAGSRLTVL.

V usage is TRBV10-3 and J usage is TRBJ2-5, with 7 bases identical to TRBD1. Germline CDR1 is ENHRY and CDR2 is SYGVKD. The CDR3 consists of 14 residues. Trimming cost V 4 bases and J 4 bases; bases outside gene matches: 6. This CDR3 is CAISGGGVGETQYF. The CDR3 DNA reads as TGTGCCATCAGTGGAGGGGGCGTTGGAGAGACCCAGTACTTC.

This chain uses TRBV6-5 with TRBJ2-4; 9 bases are shared with TRBD1. The germline gives CDR1 MNHEY, CDR2 SVGAGI. The CDR3 runs to 14 residues. With 6 bases clipped from V and 3 bases from J, the junction kept 3 bases outside the gene matches. The chain's CDR3 is CASSQGQGKNIQYF. The CDR3 region has the DNA TGTGCCAGCAGCCAGGGACAGGGCAAAAACATTCAGTACTTC.

V is TRBV2 and J is TRBJ1-3; D not resolved. The V end lost 6 bases, the J end lost 3 bases, and 12 bases lay between the germline ends. Germline assignment: CDR1 SNHLY and CDR2 FYNNEI. This CDR3 has 14 amino acids. DNA of the CDR3: TGTGCCAGCAGCCGGGCGGTTCGTGGAAACACCATATATTTT. It encodes CASSRAVRGNTIYF. Together with reference TRBV2 and TRBJ1-3, the CDR3 gives the full variable domain: EPEVTQTPSHQVTQMGQEVILRCVPISNHLYFYWYRQILGQKVEFLVSFYNNEISEKSEIFDDQFSVERPDGSNFTLKIRSTKLEDSAMYFCASSRAVRGNTIYFGEGSWLTVV.

On this clone: Additional DNA sequences in this sample encode the identical CDR3. This chain joins TRBV6-5 and TRBJ2-7, with D perhaps matching TRBD1 or TRBD2 (5 bases each). CDR3 size: 14 residues. V was clipped by 2 bases and J by 2 bases, with 10 bases between them. CDR1 is MNHEY, CDR2 SVGAGI, per germline. CDR3 coding DNA: TGTGCCAGCAGTTACCCGGGACGGACCTACGAGCAGTACTTC. This encodes CASSYPGRTYEQYF.

The chain joins TRBV7-9 to TRBJ2-7; perhaps TRBD2 as D (5 bases). V was clipped by 5 bases and J by 6 bases, with 17 bases between them. This CDR3 region has 14 residues. Germline V gene sequence: CDR1 SEHNR, CDR2 FQNEAQ (reference sequence). The chain's CDR3 is CASSPEGGRAEQYF. For the CDR3, the DNA is TGTGCCAGCAGCCCCGAGGGCGGTAGAGCCGAGCAGTACTTC.

CDR3 residues: CAWSPGGRSYQYF. CDR3 coding DNA: TGTGCCTGGAGCCCAGGGGGGAGGTCCTACCAGTACTTC. The V call is TRBV30, the J call TRBJ2-7, with D possibly being TRBD1 (7 bases). The CDR3 spans 13 residues. The V and J ends lost 3 bases and 10 bases respectively, with 19 bases between them. Germline-derived CDR1 and CDR2 are GTSNPN and SVGIG (reference sequence).

The chain links TRBV28 to TRBJ2-7, with 10 bases matching TRBD1. Trimming at V came to 6 bases and at J to 7 bases, leaving 12 bases not matched to a gene. Germline V gives CDR1 MDHEN, CDR2 SYDVKM. CDR3 length: 15 residues. CDR3 protein: CASSEPGTGVREQYF. As DNA, the CDR3 is TGTGCCAGCAGCGAACCCGGGACAGGGGTGAGGGAGCAGTACTTC.